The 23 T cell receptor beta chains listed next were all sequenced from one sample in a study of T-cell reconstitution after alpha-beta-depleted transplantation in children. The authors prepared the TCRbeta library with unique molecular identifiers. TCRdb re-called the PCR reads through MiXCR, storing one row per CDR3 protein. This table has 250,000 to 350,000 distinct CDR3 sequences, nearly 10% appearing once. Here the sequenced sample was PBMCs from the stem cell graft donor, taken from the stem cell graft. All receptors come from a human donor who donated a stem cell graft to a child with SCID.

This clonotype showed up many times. The CDR3 sequence: CASSQWDGYGYTF. The CDR3 nucleotides are TGTGCCAGCAGCCAATGGGACGGCTATGGCTACACCTTC. This chain uses TRBV14 with TRBJ1-2; D is possibly TRBD1 (5 bases). Germline V gives CDR1 SGHDN, CDR2 FVKESK. The CDR3 is 13 amino acids. The V end was cut by 2 bases, the J end by 4 bases, with 8 bases between.

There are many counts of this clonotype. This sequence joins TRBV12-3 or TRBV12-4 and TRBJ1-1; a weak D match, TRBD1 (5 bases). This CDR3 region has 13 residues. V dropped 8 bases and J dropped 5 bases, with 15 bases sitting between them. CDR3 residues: CASGLPGRTEAFF. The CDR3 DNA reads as TGTGCCAGCGGTCTCCCAGGGAGAACTGAAGCTTTCTTT.

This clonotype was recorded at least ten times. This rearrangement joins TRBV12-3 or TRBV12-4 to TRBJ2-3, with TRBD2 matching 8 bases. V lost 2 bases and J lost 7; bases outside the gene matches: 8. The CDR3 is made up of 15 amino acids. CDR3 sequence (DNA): TGTGCCAGCAGTTTAAGCGGGGGCTCAGGAAATACGCAGTATTTT. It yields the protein CASSLSGGSGNTQYF.

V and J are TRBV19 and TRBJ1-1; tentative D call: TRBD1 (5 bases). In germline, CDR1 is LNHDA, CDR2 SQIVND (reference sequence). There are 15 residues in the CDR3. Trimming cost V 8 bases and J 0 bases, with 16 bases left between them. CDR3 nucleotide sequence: TGTGCCAGTCGACGGGGCAGGGAAGTGAACACTGAAGCTTTCTTT. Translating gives CASRRGREVNTEAFF.

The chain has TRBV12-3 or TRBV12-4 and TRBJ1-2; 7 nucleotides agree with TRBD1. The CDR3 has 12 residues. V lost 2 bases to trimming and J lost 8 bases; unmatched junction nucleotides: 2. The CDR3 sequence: CASSLYRGGYTF. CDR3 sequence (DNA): TGTGCCAGCAGTTTATACAGGGGCGGCTACACCTTC.

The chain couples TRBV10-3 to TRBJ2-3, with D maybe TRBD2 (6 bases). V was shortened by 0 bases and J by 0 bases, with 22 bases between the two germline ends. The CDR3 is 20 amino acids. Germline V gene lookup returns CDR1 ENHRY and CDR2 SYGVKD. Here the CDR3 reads CAISESIDRWEESSTDTQYF. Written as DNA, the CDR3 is TGTGCCATCAGTGAGTCGATCGATCGGTGGGAGGAGAGTAGCACAGATACGCAGTATTTT.

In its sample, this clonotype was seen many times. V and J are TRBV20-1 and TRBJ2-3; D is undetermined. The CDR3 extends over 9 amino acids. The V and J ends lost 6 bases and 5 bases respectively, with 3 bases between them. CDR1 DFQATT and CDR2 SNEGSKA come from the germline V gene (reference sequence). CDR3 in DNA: TGCAGTGCCATAGATACGCAGTATTTT. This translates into CSAIDTQYF.

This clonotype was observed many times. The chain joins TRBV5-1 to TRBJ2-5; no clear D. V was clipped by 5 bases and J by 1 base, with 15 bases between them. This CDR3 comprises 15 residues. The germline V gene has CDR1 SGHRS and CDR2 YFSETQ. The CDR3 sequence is CASRSNGYFQETQYF. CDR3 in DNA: TGCGCCAGCAGGAGTAACGGATACTTCCAAGAGACCCAGTACTTC.

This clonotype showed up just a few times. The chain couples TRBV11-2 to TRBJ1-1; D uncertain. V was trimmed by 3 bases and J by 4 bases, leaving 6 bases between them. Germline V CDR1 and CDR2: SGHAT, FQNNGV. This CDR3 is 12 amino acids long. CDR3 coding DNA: TGTGCCAGCAGCTTGTTACTCACTGAAGCTTTCTTT. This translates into CASSLLLTEAFF. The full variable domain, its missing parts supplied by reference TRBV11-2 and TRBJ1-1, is EAGVAQSPRYKIIEKRQSVAFWCNPISGHATLYWYQQILGQGPKLLIQFQNNGVVDDSQLPKDRFSAERLKGVDSTLKIQPAKLEDSAVYLCASSLLLTEAFFGQGTRLTVV.

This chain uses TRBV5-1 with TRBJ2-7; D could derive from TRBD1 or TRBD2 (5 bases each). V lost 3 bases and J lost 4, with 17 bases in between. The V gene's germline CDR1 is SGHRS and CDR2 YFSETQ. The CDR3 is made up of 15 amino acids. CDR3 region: CASSSWDPWAYEQYF. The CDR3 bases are TGCGCCAGCAGCTCCTGGGACCCGTGGGCGTACGAGCAGTACTTC. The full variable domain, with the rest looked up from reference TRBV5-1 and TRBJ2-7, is KAGVTQTPRYLIKTRGQQVTLSCSPISGHRSVSWYQQTPGQGLQFLFEYFSETQRNKGNFPGRFSGRQFSNSRSEMNVSTLELGDSALYLCASSSWDPWAYEQYFGPGTRLTVT.

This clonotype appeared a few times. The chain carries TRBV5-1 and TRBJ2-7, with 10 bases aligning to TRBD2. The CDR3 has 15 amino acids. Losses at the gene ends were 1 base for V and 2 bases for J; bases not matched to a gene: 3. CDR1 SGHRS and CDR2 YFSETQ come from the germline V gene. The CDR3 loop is CASSLRGLATYEQYF. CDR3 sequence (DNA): TGCGCCAGCAGCTTGAGGGGACTAGCGACCTACGAGCAGTACTTC.

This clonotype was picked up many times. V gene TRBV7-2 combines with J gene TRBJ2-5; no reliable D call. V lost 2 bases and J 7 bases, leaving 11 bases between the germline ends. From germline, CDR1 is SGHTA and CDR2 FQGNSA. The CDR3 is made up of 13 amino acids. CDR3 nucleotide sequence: TGTGCCAGCAGCTTAACAGTGTTGGGGACCCAGTACTTC. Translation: CASSLTVLGTQYF.

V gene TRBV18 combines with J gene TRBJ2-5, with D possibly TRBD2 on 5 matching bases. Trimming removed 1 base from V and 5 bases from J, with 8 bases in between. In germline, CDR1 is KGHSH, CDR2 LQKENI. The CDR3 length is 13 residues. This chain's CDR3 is CASSPLRGETQYF. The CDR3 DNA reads TGTGCCAGCTCACCACTTCGAGGGGAGACCCAGTACTTC.

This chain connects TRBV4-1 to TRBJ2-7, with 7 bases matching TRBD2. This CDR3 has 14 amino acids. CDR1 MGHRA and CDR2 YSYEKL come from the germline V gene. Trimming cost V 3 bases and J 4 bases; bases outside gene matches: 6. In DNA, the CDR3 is TGCGCCAGCAGCCACGCGGGGGTGAGTTACGAGCAGTACTTC. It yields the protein CASSHAGVSYEQYF.

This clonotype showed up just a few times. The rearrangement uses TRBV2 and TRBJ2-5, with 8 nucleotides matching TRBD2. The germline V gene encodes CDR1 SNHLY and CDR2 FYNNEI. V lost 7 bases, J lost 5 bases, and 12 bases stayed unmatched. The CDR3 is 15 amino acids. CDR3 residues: CASNERGTPWETQYF. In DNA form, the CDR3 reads TGTGCCAGCAATGAGCGGGGGACCCCGTGGGAGACCCAGTACTTC.

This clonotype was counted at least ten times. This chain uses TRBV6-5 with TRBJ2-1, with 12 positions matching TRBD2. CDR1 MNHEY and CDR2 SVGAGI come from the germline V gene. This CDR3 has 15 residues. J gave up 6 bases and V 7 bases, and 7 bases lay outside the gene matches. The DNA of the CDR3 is TGTGCCAGCACCCCTAGCGGGGGGGCCTCCAATGAGCAGTTCTTC. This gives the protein CASTPSGGASNEQFF.

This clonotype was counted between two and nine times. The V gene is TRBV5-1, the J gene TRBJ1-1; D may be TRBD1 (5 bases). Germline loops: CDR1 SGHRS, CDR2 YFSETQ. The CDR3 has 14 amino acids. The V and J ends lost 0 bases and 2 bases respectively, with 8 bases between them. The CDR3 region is CASSLDGGNTEAFF. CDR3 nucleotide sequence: TGCGCCAGCAGCTTGGATGGGGGTAACACTGAAGCTTTCTTT.

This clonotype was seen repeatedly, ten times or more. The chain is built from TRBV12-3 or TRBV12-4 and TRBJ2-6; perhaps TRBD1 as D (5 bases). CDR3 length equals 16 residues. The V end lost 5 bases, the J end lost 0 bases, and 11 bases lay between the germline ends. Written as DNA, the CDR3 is TGTGCCAGCAGTAAGACAGTTATCTCTGGGGCCAACGTCCTGACTTTC. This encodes CASSKTVISGANVLTF.

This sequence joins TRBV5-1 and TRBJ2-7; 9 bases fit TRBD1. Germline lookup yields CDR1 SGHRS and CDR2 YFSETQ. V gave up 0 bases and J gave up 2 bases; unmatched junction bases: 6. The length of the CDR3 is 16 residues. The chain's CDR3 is CASSLAQGAGTYEQYF. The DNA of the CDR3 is TGCGCCAGCAGCTTGGCACAGGGGGCAGGTACCTACGAGCAGTACTTC.

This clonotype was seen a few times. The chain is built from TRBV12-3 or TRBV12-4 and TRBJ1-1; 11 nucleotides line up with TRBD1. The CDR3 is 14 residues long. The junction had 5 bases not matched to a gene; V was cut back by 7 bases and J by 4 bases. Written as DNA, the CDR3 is TGTGCCAGCAACGGACAGGGGGCATCCACTGAAGCTTTCTTT. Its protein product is CASNGQGASTEAFF.

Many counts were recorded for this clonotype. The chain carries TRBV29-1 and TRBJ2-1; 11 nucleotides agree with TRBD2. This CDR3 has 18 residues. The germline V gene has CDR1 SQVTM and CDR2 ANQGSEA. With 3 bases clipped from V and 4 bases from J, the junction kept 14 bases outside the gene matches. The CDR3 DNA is TGCAGCGTTGATTCTACTAGTAGACTAGCGGGACCTTACAATGAGCAGTTCTTC. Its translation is CSVDSTSRLAGPYNEQFF.

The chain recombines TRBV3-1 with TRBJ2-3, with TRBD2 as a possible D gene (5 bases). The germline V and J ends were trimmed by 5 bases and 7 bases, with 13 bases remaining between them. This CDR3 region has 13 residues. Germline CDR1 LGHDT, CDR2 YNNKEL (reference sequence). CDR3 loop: CASSEQRGNTQYF. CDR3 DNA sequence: TGTGCCAGCAGCGAACAACGGGGTAATACGCAGTATTTT.

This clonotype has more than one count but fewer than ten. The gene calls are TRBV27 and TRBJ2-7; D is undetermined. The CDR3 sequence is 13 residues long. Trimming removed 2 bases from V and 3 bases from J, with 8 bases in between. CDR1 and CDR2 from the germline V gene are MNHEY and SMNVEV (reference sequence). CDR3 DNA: TGTGCCAGCAGTTTAACGGCTTTCTACGAGCAGTACTTC. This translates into CASSLTAFYEQYF.